Shown below are 26 T cell receptor beta chains from a single sample sequenced in a study of T cell responses to AZD1222 COVID-19 vaccine. Only in-frame clones appear in the TCRdb table, and some are missing; sequencing was by immunoSEQ multiplex PCR. The data contain about 100,000 clones, about nine tenths of them singletons. This material consisted of peripheral blood, taken 28 days after the second AZD1222 dose. The receptors originated from an adult who received the AZD1222 COVID-19 vaccine.

The chain links TRBV10-2 to TRBJ1-2; 8 nucleotides line up with TRBD1. CDR1 is WSHSY, CDR2 SAAADI, per germline. The CDR3 covers 14 residues. J lost 6 bases, V lost 3 bases, and 6 bases had no gene match. The CDR3 coding sequence is TGCGCCAGCAGTGATACGACAGGGGCCAATGGCTACACCTTC. Translation gives CASSDTTGANGYTF.

The chain uses TRBV25-1 and TRBJ2-3; TRBD2 matches 10 bases. CDR3 length equals 16 residues. After removal of 5 bases from V and 2 bases from J, the junction contained 7 bases not matched to a gene. The germline V gene encodes CDR1 MGHDK and CDR2 SYGVNS. CDR3 sequence (DNA): TGTGCCAGCAGTCTGCCACTAGCGGGGCCCACAGATACGCAGTATTTT. This codes for CASSLPLAGPTDTQYF.

Only one count was recorded for this clone. The chain employs TRBV6-5 and TRBJ2-1; maybe TRBD2 (6 bases). V was cut by 5 bases and J by 7 bases, with 9 bases left in between. Germline V gene lookup returns CDR1 MNHEY and CDR2 SVGAGI. This CDR3 has 12 residues. CDR3 nucleotide sequence: TGTGCCAGCAGTCTAGCGAGTAATGAGCAGTTCTTC. Translating gives CASSLASNEQFF.

V usage is TRBV20-1 and J usage is TRBJ1-2; D might be TRBD1 (6 bases). Germline V gives CDR1 DFQATT, CDR2 SNEGSKA (reference sequence). The length of the CDR3 is 11 residues. The V and J ends lost 5 bases and 8 bases respectively, with 12 bases between them. Here the CDR3 reads CSAPGTRGYTF. CDR3 DNA: TGCAGTGCTCCAGGGACACGCGGCTACACCTTC.

V gene TRBV7-6 combines with J gene TRBJ2-2, with D possibly TRBD2 on 5 matching bases. Per germline, CDR1 SGHVS and CDR2 FNYEAQ. V lost 5 bases to trimming and J lost 6 bases, with 10 bases between them. The CDR3 spans 13 residues. DNA of the CDR3: TGTGCCAGCAGCCTGAGGGTCTCCGGGGAGCTGTTTTTT. This encodes CASSLRVSGELFF.

The V and J genes are TRBV19 and TRBJ1-5; 9 bases are shared with TRBD1. The ends lost 6 bases at V and 3 bases at J; junction bases unmatched: 9. CDR1 LNHDA and CDR2 SQIVND come from the germline V gene (reference sequence). The CDR3 totals 16 residues. DNA for the CDR3: TGTGCCAGTAGACCCCCGGGACAGGGAGTCAATCAGCCCCAGCATTTT. Its protein product is CASRPPGQGVNQPQHF.

V usage is TRBV20-1 and J usage is TRBJ1-3; tentative D call: TRBD1 (6 bases). V lost 7 bases, J lost 4 bases, and 8 bases lay in between. Germline lookup yields CDR1 DFQATT and CDR2 SNEGSKA (reference sequence). The CDR3 covers 11 residues. CDR3 nucleotide sequence: TGCAGTGGGACAGCAGGAAACACCATATATTTT. Translated: CSGTAGNTIYF.

The chain has TRBV30 and TRBJ1-2, with D uncertain. The germline V gene encodes CDR1 GTSNPN and CDR2 SVGIG (reference sequence). This CDR3 comprises 15 residues. Trimming left V 3 bases short and J 7 bases short, with 21 bases between. CDR3 coding DNA: TGTGCCTGGAGCCTCTATGGCAGCACCTCGGGTGGCTACACCTTC. Translated, it gives CAWSLYGSTSGGYTF.

The rearrangement joins TRBV11-2 to TRBJ2-7; D ambiguous. Trimming removed 4 bases at V and 3 bases at J, with 10 bases between. The CDR3 runs 13 residues. Germline CDR1 reads SGHAT; CDR2 reads FQNNGV. CDR3: CASSSLEDYEQYF. As DNA, the CDR3 is TGTGCCAGCAGCTCGTTAGAGGACTACGAGCAGTACTTC.

V and J are TRBV11-3 and TRBJ1-2, with D unclear. CDR1 is SGHNT, CDR2 YENEEA, per germline. This CDR3 spans 14 amino acids. V was pared by 3 bases and J by 8 bases, with 16 bases between. This CDR3 is CASSFGPSEGGYTF. CDR3 coding DNA: TGTGCCAGCAGCTTTGGACCGTCTGAGGGCGGCTACACCTTC.

CDR3 in amino acids: CASNRYTEAFF. The CDR3 DNA follows: TGTGCCAGCAACAGATACACTGAAGCTTTCTTT. The V call is TRBV6-5, the J call TRBJ1-1; D is unclear. The CDR3 is made up of 11 amino acids. Germline CDR1 reads MNHEY; CDR2 reads SVGAGI. Trimming pared 7 bases from V and 3 bases from J, leaving 6 bases between.

This chain links TRBV7-2 with TRBJ2-7; TRBD2 is a possible D gene (5 bases). V was pared by 0 bases and J by 0 bases, with 9 bases between. Germline V lookup: CDR1 SGHTA, CDR2 FQGNSA. CDR3 size: 15 residues. Here the CDR3 DNA reads TGTGCCAGCAGCTTAGCAGGCGGGCCCTCCTACGAGCAGTACTTC. Protein sequence: CASSLAGGPSYEQYF.

The chain recombines TRBV6-5 with TRBJ1-1, with TRBD1 matching over 7 bases. CDR3 size: 13 residues. Losses at the gene ends were 6 bases for V and 4 bases for J; bases not matched to a gene: 5. Per the germline V gene, CDR1 is MNHEY and CDR2 is SVGAGI. The CDR3 DNA reads TGTGCCAGCAGCAGCACAGGGGTCACTGAAGCTTTCTTT. It encodes CASSSTGVTEAFF.

The chain joins TRBV5-8 to TRBJ1-5, with a weak D call TRBD1 (5 bases). The CDR3 covers 14 residues. The V end was cut by 7 bases, the J end by 1 base, with 12 bases between. Germline CDR1 and CDR2: SGHTS and YDEGEE. As DNA, the CDR3 is TGTGCCAGCTCGCAGGGAAGGAGCAATCAGCCCCAGCATTTT. It yields the protein CASSQGRSNQPQHF.

V is TRBV2 and J is TRBJ1-1, with 7 bases that match TRBD1. The length of the CDR3 is 13 residues. J lost 3 bases, V lost 7 bases, and 5 bases had no gene match. The germline CDR1 and CDR2 sequences are SNHLY and FYNNEI. Written as DNA, the CDR3 is TGTGCCAGCAAATACAGGGGCCACACTGAAGCTTTCTTT. It yields the protein CASKYRGHTEAFF.

CDR3 amino acids: CASSDPLAGGRETQYF. CDR3 in DNA: TGTGCCAGCAGCGACCCCCTAGCGGGAGGGCGGGAGACCCAGTACTTC. This sequence joins TRBV9 and TRBJ2-5; 12 bases align to TRBD2. Germline lookup yields CDR1 SGDLS and CDR2 YYNGEE. CDR3 length: 16 amino acids. Trimming took 3 bases from V and 5 from J; bases not matched to a gene: 8.

This clone was recorded once. CDR3 coding DNA: TGTGCCAGCAGTTACGGGGGCAGTATGACTCAGCCCCAGCATTTT. It yields the protein CASSYGGSMTQPQHF. The rearrangement links TRBV6-2 or TRBV6-3 to TRBJ1-5; D might be TRBD1 (6 bases). This CDR3 contains 15 residues. V dropped 2 bases and J dropped 6 bases, with 14 bases sitting between them. CDR1 is MNHEY, CDR2 SVGEGT, per germline.

V is TRBV19 and J is TRBJ1-2; D is uncertain. V shed 1 base and J shed 4 bases, with 10 bases lying between them. The CDR3 loop spans 14 amino acids. The germline V gene has CDR1 LNHDA and CDR2 SQIVND (reference sequence). The CDR3 DNA reads as TGTGCCAGTAGTATAGTTGCAGGATTCTATGGCTACACCTTC. This sequence encodes CASSIVAGFYGYTF.

The rearrangement uses TRBV5-4 and TRBJ2-7, with D possibly TRBD2 on 6 matching bases. Germline V gene lookup returns CDR1 SGHNT and CDR2 YYREEE (reference sequence). This CDR3 has 13 residues. The ends were cut back, 5 bases at V and 4 bases at J, with 13 bases in the middle. CDR3 DNA: TGTGCCAGCAGGGACGGGAGCACATACGAGCAGTACTTC. It encodes CASRDGSTYEQYF. Using reference TRBV5-4 and TRBJ2-7 for the parts outside the CDR3, the full variable domain is ETGVTQSPTHLIKTRGQQVTLRCSSQSGHNTVSWYQQALGQGPQFIFQYYREEENGRGNFPPRFSGLQFPNYSSELNVNALELDDSALYLCASRDGSTYEQYFGPGTRLTVT.

This chain joins TRBV27 and TRBJ1-6; 10 bases match TRBD1. The germline gives CDR1 MNHEY, CDR2 SMNVEV (reference sequence). With V trimmed by 5 bases and J by 10 bases, 8 bases remained unmatched. The CDR3 has 15 residues. The CDR3 loop is CASSLLGQGVSPLHF. DNA of the CDR3: TGTGCCAGCAGTCTACTCGGACAGGGGGTATCACCCCTCCACTTT.

The CDR3 coding sequence is TGTGCCAGCAGCATCGGACGGAGCAATCAGCCCCAGCATTTT. It specifies CASSIGRSNQPQHF. The chain is built from TRBV28 and TRBJ1-5; no definite D call. The V gene lost 6 bases and the J gene lost 1 base, with 10 bases spanning the gap. In germline, CDR1 is MDHEN, CDR2 SYDVKM. The CDR3 is made up of 14 amino acids.

CDR3 sequence: CSASSREGVDTQYF. CDR3 DNA sequence: TGCAGTGCTAGTAGTCGGGAGGGTGTAGATACGCAGTATTTT. The chain is built from TRBV20-1 and TRBJ2-3, with TRBD2 identical over 8 bases. The CDR3 totals 14 residues. With 3 bases clipped from V and 5 bases from J, the junction kept 7 bases outside the gene matches. Germline CDR1 and CDR2: DFQATT and SNEGSKA (reference sequence).

The chain uses TRBV5-5 and TRBJ2-7, with D possibly being TRBD2 (5 bases). Germline CDR1 is SGHKS and CDR2 is YYEKEE (reference sequence). V lost 3 bases, J lost 4 bases, and 11 bases lay in between. The CDR3 is 13 residues long. The CDR3 loop is CASSYEGAYEQYF. The DNA for the CDR3 is TGTGCCAGCAGCTACGAGGGAGCGTACGAGCAGTACTTC.

This clone came up a few times. This chain joins TRBV6-2 or TRBV6-3 and TRBJ2-7; perhaps TRBD1 as D (6 bases). Germline values: CDR1 MNHEY, CDR2 SVGEGT. CDR3 length: 15 amino acids. The V gene lost 0 bases and the J gene lost 2 bases, with 11 bases spanning the gap. The chain's CDR3 is CASSYSSEGAYEQYF. CDR3 DNA: TGTGCCAGCAGTTACTCGTCCGAGGGGGCCTACGAGCAGTACTTC.

CDR3 nucleotides: TGTGCCAGCTCACCGTCTGGTAATGAAAAACTGTTTTTT. This translates into CASSPSGNEKLFF. The gene calls are TRBV18 and TRBJ1-4, with D uncertain. Trimming took off 3 bases at V and 4 bases at J, with 6 bases between the two ends. Germline CDR1 reads KGHSH; CDR2 reads LQKENI. The CDR3 spans 13 residues.

Written as DNA, the CDR3 is TGTGCCAGCAGCTTTAGCGGGGCCTCCTACAATGAGCAGTTCTTC. Residues: CASSFSGASYNEQFF. V is TRBV11-1 and J is TRBJ2-1, with 8 bases identical to TRBD2. The V segment lost 3 bases and the J segment 0 bases; nucleotides outside the gene matches: 1. Looked up from germline, CDR1 is SGHAT and CDR2 is FQDESV (reference sequence). This CDR3 is 15 amino acids long.